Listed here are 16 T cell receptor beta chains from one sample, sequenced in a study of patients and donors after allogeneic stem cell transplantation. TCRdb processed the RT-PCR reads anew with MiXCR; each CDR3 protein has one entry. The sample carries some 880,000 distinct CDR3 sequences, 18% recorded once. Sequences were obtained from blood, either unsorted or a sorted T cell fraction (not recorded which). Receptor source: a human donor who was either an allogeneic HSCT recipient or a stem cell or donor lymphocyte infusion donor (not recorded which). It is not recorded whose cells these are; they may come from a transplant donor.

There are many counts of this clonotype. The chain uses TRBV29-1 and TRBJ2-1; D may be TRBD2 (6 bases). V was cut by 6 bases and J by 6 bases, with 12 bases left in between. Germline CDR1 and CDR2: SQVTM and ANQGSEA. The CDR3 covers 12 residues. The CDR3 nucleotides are TGCAGCGTGAATCCGGGAGTCAATGAGCAGTTCTTC. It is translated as CSVNPGVNEQFF.

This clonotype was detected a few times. The CDR3 region has the DNA TGCAGTGCTAGAGATCGGCTAGCGGGAGTAAGCGAGCAGTACTTC. Encoded protein: CSARDRLAGVSEQYF. The chain joins TRBV20-1 to TRBJ2-7; 10 positions match TRBD2. From germline, CDR1 is DFQATT and CDR2 SNEGSKA (reference sequence). Trimming removed 0 bases from V and 6 bases from J; junction bases left unmatched: 8. CDR3 length: 15 amino acids.

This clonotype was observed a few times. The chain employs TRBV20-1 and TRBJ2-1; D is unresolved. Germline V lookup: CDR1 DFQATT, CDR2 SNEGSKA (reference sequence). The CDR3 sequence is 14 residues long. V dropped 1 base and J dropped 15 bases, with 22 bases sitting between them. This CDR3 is CSARVIEGIRNLFF. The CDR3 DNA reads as TGCAGTGCTAGAGTAATTGAAGGGATACGTAACCTGTTCTTC.

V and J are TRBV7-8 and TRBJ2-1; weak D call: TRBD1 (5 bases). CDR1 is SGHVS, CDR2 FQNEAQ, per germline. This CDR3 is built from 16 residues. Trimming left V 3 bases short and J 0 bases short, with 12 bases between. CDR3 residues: CASSFVRDSSYNEQFF. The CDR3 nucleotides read TGTGCCAGCAGCTTCGTTCGTGACAGCTCCTACAATGAGCAGTTCTTC.

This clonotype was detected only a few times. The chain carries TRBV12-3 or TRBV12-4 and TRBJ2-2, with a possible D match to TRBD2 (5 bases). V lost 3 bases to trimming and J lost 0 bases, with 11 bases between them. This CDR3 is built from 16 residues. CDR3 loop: CASSLRVGANTGELFF. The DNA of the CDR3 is TGTGCCAGCAGTTTGAGAGTGGGAGCGAACACCGGGGAGCTGTTTTTT.

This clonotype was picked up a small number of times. Here the CDR3 reads CASRRATLYGYTF. The CDR3 DNA sequence: TGTGCCAGCCGGCGAGCGACGTTGTATGGCTACACCTTC. This rearrangement joins TRBV6-1 to TRBJ1-2; unclear D gene. Germline CDR1 and CDR2: MNHNS and SASEGT. This CDR3 is 13 amino acids long. Trimming cost V 8 bases and J 5 bases, with 15 bases left between them.

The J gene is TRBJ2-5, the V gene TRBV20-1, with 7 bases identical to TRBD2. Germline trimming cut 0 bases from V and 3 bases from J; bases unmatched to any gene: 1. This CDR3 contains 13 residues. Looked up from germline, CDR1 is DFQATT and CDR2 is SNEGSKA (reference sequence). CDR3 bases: TGCAGTGCTAGAGAGCTAGCGGAAGAGACCCAGTACTTC. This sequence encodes CSARELAEETQYF.

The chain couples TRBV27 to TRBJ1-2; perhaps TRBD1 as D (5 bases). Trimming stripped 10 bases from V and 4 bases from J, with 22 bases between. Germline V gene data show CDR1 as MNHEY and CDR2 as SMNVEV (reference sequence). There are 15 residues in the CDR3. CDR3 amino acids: CATSLGEGLGYGYTF. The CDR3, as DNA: TGTGCCACCTCCCTGGGGGAGGGGCTCGGCTATGGCTACACCTTC.

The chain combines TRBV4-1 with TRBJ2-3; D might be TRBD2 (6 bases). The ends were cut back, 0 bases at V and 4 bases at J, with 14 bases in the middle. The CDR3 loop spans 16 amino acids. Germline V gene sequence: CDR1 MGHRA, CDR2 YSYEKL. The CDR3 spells CASSQDWGRRADTQYF. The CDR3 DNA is TGCGCCAGCAGCCAAGATTGGGGGAGGCGGGCAGATACGCAGTATTTT.

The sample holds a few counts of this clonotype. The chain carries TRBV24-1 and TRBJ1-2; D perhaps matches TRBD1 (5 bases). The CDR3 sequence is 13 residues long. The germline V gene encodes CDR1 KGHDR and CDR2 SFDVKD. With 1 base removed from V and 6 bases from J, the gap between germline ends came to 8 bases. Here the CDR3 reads CATSDFDSDGYTF. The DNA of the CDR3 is TGTGCCACCAGTGATTTTGACAGCGATGGCTACACCTTC.

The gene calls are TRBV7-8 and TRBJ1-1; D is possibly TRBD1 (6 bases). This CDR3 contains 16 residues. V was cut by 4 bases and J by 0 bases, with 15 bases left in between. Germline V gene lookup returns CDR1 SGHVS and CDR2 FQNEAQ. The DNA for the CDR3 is TGTGCCAGCAGCTCCCACAGGGTTAGAATGAACACTGAAGCTTTCTTT. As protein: CASSSHRVRMNTEAFF.

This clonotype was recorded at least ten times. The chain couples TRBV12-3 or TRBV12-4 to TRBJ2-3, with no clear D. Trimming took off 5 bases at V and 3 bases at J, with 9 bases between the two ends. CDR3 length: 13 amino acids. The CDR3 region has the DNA TGTGCCAGCAGTCTGACAACTACAGATACGCAGTATTTT. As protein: CASSLTTTDTQYF.

The chain's CDR3 is CASSFEVRETQYF. CDR3 DNA sequence: TGTGCCAGCAGTTTCGAGGTCAGAGAGACCCAGTACTTC. This chain joins TRBV12-3 or TRBV12-4 and TRBJ2-5; D remains unclear. The V end lost 3 bases, the J end lost 4 bases, and 9 bases lay between the germline ends. The CDR3 consists of 13 residues.

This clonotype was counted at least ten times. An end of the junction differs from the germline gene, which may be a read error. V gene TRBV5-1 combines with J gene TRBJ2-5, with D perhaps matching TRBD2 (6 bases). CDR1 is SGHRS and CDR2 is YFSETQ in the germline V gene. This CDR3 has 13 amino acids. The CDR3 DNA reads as TGTGCCAGCAGCTCCCGGGGGCAAGAGACCCAGTACTTC. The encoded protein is CASSSRGQETQYF.

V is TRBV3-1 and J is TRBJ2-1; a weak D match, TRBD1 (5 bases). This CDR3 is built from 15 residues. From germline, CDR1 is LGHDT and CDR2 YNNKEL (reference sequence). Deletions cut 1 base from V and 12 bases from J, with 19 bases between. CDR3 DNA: TGTGCCAGCAGCCAAGTCTCGGCAGGGCCCTTAGTGCAGTTCTTC. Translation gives CASSQVSAGPLVQFF.

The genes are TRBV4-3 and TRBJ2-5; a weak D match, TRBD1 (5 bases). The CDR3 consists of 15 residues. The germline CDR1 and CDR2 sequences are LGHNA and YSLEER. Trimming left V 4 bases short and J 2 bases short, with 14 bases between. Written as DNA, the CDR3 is TGCGCCAGCAGCCCCGCGGAGCAGGGACAAGAGACCCAGTACTTC. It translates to CASSPAEQGQETQYF.